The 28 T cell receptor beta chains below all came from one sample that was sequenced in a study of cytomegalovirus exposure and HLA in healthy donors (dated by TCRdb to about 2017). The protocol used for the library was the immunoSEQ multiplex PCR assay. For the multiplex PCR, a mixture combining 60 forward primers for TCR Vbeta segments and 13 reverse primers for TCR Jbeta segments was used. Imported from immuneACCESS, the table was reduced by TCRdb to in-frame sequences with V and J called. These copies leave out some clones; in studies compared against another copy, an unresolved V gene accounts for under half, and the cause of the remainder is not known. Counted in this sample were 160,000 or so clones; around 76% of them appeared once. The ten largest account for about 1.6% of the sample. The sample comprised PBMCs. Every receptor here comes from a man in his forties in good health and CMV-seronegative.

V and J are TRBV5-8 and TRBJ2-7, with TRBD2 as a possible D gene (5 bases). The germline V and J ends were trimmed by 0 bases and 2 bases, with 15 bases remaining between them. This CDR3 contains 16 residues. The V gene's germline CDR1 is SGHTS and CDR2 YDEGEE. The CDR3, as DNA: TGTGCCAGCAGCTTGGGGCGAGGGCGCCGGGCCTACGAGCAGTACGTC. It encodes CASSLGRGRRAYEQYV.

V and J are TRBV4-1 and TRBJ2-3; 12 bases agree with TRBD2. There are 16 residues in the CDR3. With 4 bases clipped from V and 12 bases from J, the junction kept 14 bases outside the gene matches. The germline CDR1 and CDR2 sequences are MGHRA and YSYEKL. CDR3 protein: CASSLGLAGRPRTQYF. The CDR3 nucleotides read TGCGCCAGCAGCCTTGGACTAGCGGGACGCCCCCGAACCCAGTATTTT.

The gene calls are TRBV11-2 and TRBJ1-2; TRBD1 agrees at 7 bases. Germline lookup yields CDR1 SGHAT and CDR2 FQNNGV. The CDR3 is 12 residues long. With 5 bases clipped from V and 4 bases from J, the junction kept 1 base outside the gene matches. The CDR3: CASSRDSYGYTF. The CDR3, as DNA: TGTGCCAGCAGCCGGGACAGCTATGGCTACACCTTC.

Written as DNA, the CDR3 is TGCGCCAGCAGCCAAGTATCCCAGTCGCTTGGTACGCAGTATTTT. Protein product: CASSQVSQSLGTQYF. This chain connects TRBV4-1 to TRBJ2-3; D unclear. CDR3 length equals 15 residues. Germline V gene data show CDR1 as MGHRA and CDR2 as YSYEKL. V lost 1 base and J lost 8, with 16 bases in between.

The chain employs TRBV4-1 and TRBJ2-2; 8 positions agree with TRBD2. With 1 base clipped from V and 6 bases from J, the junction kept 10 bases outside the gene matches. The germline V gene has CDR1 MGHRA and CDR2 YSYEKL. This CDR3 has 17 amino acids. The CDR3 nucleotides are TGCGCCAGCAGCCAAGCGGGAGTAGCGGGGTGGGCCGGGGAGCTGTTTTTT. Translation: CASSQAGVAGWAGELFF.

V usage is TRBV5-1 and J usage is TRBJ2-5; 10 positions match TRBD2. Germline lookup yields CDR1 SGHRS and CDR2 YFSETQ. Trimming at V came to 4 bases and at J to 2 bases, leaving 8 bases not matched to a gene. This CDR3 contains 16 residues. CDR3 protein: CASSTGLALGQETQYF. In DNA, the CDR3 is TGCGCCAGCAGCACGGGACTAGCGCTAGGACAAGAGACCCAGTACTTC. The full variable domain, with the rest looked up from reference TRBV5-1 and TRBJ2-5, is KAGVTQTPRYLIKTRGQQVTLSCSPISGHRSVSWYQQTPGQGLQFLFEYFSETQRNKGNFPGRFSGRQFSNSRSEMNVSTLELGDSALYLCASSTGLALGQETQYFGPGTRLLVL.

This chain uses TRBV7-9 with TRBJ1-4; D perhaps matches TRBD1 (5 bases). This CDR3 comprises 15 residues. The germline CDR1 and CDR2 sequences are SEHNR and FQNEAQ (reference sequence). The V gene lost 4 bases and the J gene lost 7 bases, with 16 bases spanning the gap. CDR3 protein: CASSSWVSGREKLFF. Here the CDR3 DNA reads TGTGCCAGCAGCTCATGGGTGTCAGGGCGTGAAAAACTGTTTTTT.

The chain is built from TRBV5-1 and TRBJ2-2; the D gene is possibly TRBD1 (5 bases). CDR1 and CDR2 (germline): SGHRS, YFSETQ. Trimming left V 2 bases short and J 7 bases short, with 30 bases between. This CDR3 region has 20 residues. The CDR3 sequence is CASSLSPPIQGPNIDGELFF. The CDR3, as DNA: TGCGCCAGCAGCTTATCTCCACCTATCCAGGGCCCCAACATCGACGGGGAGCTGTTTTTT. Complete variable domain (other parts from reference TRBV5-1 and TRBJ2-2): KAGVTQTPRYLIKTRGQQVTLSCSPISGHRSVSWYQQTPGQGLQFLFEYFSETQRNKGNFPGRFSGRQFSNSRSEMNVSTLELGDSALYLCASSLSPPIQGPNIDGELFFGEGSRLTVL.

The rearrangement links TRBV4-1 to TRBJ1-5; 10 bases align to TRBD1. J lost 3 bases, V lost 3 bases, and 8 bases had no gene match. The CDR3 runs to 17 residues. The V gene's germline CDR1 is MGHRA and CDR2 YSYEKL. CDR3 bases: TGCGCCAGCAGCCAGGCGACAGGGGGCGATTACAATCAGCCCCAGCATTTT. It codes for CASSQATGGDYNQPQHF.

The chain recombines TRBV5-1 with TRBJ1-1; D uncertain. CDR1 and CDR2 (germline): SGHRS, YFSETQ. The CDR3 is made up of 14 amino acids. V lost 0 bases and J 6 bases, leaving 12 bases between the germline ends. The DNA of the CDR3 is TGCGCCAGCAGCTTGGGTCACCTCGGGGCTGAAGCTTTCTTT. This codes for CASSLGHLGAEAFF.

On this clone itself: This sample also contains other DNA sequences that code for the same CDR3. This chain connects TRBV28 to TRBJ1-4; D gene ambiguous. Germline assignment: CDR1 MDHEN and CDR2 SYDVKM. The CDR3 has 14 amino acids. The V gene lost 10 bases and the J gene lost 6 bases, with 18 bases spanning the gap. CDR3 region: CATRWGGNDEKLFF. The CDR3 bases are TGTGCCACCAGGTGGGGAGGGAATGATGAAAAACTGTTTTTT.

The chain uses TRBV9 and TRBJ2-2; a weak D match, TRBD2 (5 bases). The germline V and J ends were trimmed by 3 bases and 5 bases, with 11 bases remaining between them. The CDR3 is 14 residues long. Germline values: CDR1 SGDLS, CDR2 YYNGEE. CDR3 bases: TGTGCCAGCAGCGCCCCCCCGGGGACCGGGGAGCTGTTTTTT. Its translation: CASSAPPGTGELFF.

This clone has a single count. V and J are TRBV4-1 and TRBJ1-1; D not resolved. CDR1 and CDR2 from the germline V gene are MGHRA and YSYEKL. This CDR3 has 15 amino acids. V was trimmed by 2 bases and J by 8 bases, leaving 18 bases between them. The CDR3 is CASSQLSAQTVEAFF. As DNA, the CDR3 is TGCGCCAGCAGCCAACTCAGCGCCCAGACCGTGGAAGCTTTCTTT.

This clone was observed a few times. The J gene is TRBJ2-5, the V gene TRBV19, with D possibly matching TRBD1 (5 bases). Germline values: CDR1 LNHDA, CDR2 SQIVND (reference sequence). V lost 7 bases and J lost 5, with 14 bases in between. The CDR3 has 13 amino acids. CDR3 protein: CASTSQGYETQYF. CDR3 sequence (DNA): TGTGCCAGTACTTCCCAGGGTTACGAGACCCAGTACTTC.

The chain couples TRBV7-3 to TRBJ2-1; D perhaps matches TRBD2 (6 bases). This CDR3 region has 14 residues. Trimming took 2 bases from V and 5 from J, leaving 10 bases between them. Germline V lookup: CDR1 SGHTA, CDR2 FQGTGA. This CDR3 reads CASSLGGAHNEQFF. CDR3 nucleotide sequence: TGTGCCAGCAGCTTAGGCGGGGCGCACAATGAGCAGTTCTTC.

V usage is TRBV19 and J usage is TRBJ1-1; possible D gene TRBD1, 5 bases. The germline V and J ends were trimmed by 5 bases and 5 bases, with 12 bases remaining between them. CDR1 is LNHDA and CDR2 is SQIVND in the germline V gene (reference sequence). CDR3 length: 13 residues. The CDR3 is CASSPQGLTEAFF. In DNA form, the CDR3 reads TGTGCCAGTAGTCCTCAGGGTTTAACTGAAGCTTTCTTT.

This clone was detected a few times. The CDR3 reads CASSISLQGNQPQHF. The CDR3 DNA reads TGTGCCAGTAGTATCAGCCTTCAGGGCAATCAGCCCCAGCATTTT. The rearrangement joins TRBV19 to TRBJ1-5, with D uncertain. Germline lookup yields CDR1 LNHDA and CDR2 SQIVND (reference sequence). The CDR3 extends over 15 amino acids. V lost 3 bases to trimming and J lost 2 bases, with 11 bases between them.

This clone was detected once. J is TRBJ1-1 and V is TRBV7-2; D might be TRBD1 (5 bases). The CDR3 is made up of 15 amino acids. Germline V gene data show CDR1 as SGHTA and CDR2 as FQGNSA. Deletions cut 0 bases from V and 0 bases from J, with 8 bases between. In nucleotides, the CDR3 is TGTGCCAGCAGCTTAGCGACAGCAATGAACACTGAAGCTTTCTTT. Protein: CASSLATAMNTEAFF.

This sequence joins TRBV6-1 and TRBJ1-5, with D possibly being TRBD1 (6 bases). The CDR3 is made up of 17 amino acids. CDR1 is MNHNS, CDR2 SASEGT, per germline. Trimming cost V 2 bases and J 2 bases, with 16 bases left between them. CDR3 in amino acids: CASSERPGELGNQPQHF. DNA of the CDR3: TGTGCCAGCAGTGAAAGGCCAGGGGAGCTCGGCAATCAGCCCCAGCATTTT.

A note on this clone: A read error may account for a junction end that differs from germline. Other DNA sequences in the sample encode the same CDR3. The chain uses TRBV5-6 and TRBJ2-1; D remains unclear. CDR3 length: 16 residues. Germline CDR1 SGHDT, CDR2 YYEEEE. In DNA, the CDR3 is TGCGCCAGCAGCTTGGTTCGGGTGAGCTCCTACAATGAGCAGTTCTTC. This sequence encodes CASSLVRVSSYNEQFF.

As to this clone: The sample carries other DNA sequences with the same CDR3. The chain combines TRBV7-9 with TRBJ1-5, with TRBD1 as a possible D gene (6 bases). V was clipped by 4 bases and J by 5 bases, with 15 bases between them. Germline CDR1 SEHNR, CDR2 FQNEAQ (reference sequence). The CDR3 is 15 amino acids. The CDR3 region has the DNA TGTGCCAGCAGCTCCTCGGGGTCAGGGGATCAGCCCCAGCATTTT. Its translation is CASSSSGSGDQPQHF.

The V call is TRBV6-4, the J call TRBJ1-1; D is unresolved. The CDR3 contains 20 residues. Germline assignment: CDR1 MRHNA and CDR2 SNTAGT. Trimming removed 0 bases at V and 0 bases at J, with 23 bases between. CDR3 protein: CASSDSREGLIGEVNTEAFF. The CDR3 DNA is TGTGCCAGCAGTGACTCGAGGGAGGGTCTGATAGGAGAGGTGAACACTGAAGCTTTCTTT.

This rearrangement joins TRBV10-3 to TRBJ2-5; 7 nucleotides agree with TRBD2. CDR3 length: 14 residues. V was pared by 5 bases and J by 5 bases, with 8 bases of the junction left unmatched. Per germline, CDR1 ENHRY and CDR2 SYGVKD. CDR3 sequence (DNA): TGTGCCATCAGTCCGGGGGGAGGTGGCGAGACCCAGTACTTC. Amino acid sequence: CAISPGGGGETQYF.

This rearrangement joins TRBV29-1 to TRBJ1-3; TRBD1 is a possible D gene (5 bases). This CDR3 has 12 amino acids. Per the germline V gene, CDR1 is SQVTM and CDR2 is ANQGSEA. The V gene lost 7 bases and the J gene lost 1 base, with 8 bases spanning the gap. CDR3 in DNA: TGCAGCGCTCGACAGTCTGGAAACACCATATATTTT. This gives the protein CSARQSGNTIYF.

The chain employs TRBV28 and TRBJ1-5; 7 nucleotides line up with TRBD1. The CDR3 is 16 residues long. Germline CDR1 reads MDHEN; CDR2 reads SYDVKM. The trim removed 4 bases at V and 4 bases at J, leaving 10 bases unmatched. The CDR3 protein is CASSYETGQFNQPQHF. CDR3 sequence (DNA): TGTGCCAGCAGTTATGAAACGGGACAGTTTAATCAGCCCCAGCATTTT.

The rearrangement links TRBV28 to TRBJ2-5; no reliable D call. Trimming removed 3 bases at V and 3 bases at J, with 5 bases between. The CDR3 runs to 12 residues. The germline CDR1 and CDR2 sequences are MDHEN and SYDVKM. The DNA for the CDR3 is TGTGCCAGCAGTTTTCCCAAAGAGACCCAGTACTTC. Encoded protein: CASSFPKETQYF.

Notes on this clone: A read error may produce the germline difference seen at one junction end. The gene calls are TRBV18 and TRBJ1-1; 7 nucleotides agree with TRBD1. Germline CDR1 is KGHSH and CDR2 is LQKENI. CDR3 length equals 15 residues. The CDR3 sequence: CASSPLTGPNTEALF. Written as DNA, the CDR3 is TGTGCCAGCTCACCACTGACAGGGCCGAACACTGAAGCTCTCTTT.

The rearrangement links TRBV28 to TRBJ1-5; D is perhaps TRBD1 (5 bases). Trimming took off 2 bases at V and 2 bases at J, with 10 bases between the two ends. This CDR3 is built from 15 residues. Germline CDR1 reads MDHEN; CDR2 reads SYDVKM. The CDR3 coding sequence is TGTGCCAGCAGTTTAGGTGGAGGGGGCAATCAGCCCCAGCATTTT. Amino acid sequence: CASSLGGGGNQPQHF.